Presented here are 27 T cell receptor beta chains from one specimen sequenced in a study of blood T cells in healthy people across ages. A second PCR of 7 to 11 cycles used a sample-barcoded 5' primer and a J-beta primer mix. TCRdb reprocessed the 5' RACE reads via MiXCR and lists one record per CDR3 protein. The table includes about 800,000 distinct CDR3 sequences, approximately 25% detected once. The same sample was also used in a study of T cells of mothers and their children.

Sample: blood. These receptors were obtained from a boy younger than 18 in good health.

This clonotype has just a few counts. The chain uses TRBV10-3 and TRBJ2-5; 8 bases match TRBD2. Matching the DNA end better, TRBJ2-7 makes the J call doubtful. CDR3 length equals 13 residues. Germline V CDR1 and CDR2: ENHRY, SYGVKD. DNA for the CDR3: TGTGCCATCAGCGCTAGCGGGCCCCGCGAGCAGTACTTC. Residues: CAISASGPREQYF.

This rearrangement joins TRBV10-3 to TRBJ2-4; 13 nucleotides agree with TRBD2. The CDR3 has 19 residues. With V trimmed by 3 bases and J by 0 bases, 8 bases remained unmatched. Germline CDR1 and CDR2: ENHRY and SYGVKD. For the CDR3, the DNA is TGTGCCATCAGTGATCGACTAGCGGGAGGCTCGGAAGCCAAAAACATTCAGTACTTC. It is translated as CAISDRLAGGSEAKNIQYF.

This clonotype was recorded a few times. The rearrangement uses TRBV4-3 and TRBJ2-5; TRBD2 aligns across 8 bases. The V and J ends lost 0 bases and 1 base, in that order; junction bases with no gene match: 1. The germline V gene has CDR1 LGHNA and CDR2 YSLEER. The CDR3 runs to 15 residues. CDR3 amino acids: CASSQEAGGQETQYF. CDR3 nucleotide sequence: TGCGCCAGCAGCCAAGAGGCGGGGGGCCAAGAGACCCAGTACTTC.

The chain employs TRBV4-3 and TRBJ1-6; a possible D gene is TRBD1 (5 bases). This CDR3 spans 16 amino acids. The V gene's germline CDR1 is LGHNA and CDR2 YSLEER. Deletions cut 0 bases from V and 11 bases from J, with 17 bases between. The CDR3 DNA sequence: TGCGCCAGCAGCCAAGAGATAGGGGTTTGGGGGACACCCCTCCACTTT. Translated, it gives CASSQEIGVWGTPLHF.

The CDR3 here is CASSLPGVYEQYF. In nucleotides, the CDR3 is TGCGCCAGCAGCTTACCAGGGGTCTACGAGCAGTACTTC. V usage is TRBV5-1 and J usage is TRBJ2-5, with D perhaps TRBD1 (6 bases). The J call may be faulty, since TRBJ2-7 better matches the DNA end. Germline loops: CDR1 SGHRS, CDR2 YFSETQ. The CDR3 covers 13 residues.

The genes are TRBV5-1 and TRBJ2-5; 11 positions agree with TRBD1. There are 14 residues in the CDR3. In germline, CDR1 is SGHRS, CDR2 YFSETQ. V lost 4 bases and J lost 7; bases outside the gene matches: 6. CDR3 loop: CASSPGQGAGTQYF. CDR3 nucleotides: TGCGCCAGCAGCCCAGGACAGGGGGCCGGGACCCAGTACTTC.

This rearrangement joins TRBV6-5 to TRBJ1-1; D possibly corresponds to TRBD1 (5 bases). Trimming removed 8 bases from V and 1 base from J, with 11 bases in between. Germline V lookup: CDR1 MNHEY, CDR2 SVGAGI. The CDR3 loop spans 13 amino acids. The CDR3 region is CASGETANTEAFF. Here the CDR3 DNA reads TGTGCCAGCGGTGAGACAGCGAACACTGAAGCTTTCTTT.

This clonotype was seen just once. An end of the junction differs from the germline gene, which may be a read error. The V call is TRBV29-1, the J call TRBJ2-1; a possible D gene is TRBD1 (6 bases). The CDR3 spans 11 residues. CDR1 SQVTM and CDR2 ANQGSEA come from the germline V gene. Written as DNA, the CDR3 is TGCAGCGTTCCTCAGGGGAGTGAGCGGTTCTTC. Translation: CSVPQGSERFF.

Only a few counts were recorded for this clonotype. The chain carries TRBV3-1 and TRBJ2-5; D remains ambiguous. CDR3 size: 16 residues. Germline loops: CDR1 LGHDT, CDR2 YNNKEL (reference sequence). Trimming removed 5 bases from V and 7 bases from J, with 23 bases in between. The CDR3 nucleotides are TGTGCCAGCAGCTTCTATTTGTCGGGCAGGCCATGGACCCAGTACTTC. Residues: CASSFYLSGRPWTQYF.

V usage is TRBV4-3 and J usage is TRBJ2-3; D uncertain. The germline CDR1 and CDR2 sequences are LGHNA and YSLEER. V dropped 3 bases and J dropped 6 bases, with 16 bases sitting between them. The CDR3 totals 15 residues. This chain's CDR3 is CASSQNGASRDTQYF. The CDR3 DNA is TGCGCCAGCAGCCAGAACGGAGCATCAAGGGATACGCAGTATTTT.

The V and J genes are TRBV6-2 or TRBV6-3 and TRBJ2-7; tentatively, D is TRBD2 (6 bases). Germline V CDR1 and CDR2: MNHEY, SVGEGT. V lost 8 bases and J 4 bases, leaving 12 bases between the germline ends. CDR3 size: 12 residues. The CDR3 here is CASFQAGYEQYF. The CDR3, as DNA: TGTGCCAGCTTCCAGGCGGGGTACGAGCAGTACTTC.

The chain employs TRBV6-2 or TRBV6-3 and TRBJ2-7, with 9 positions matching TRBD1. CDR3 length: 15 amino acids. With V trimmed by 2 bases and J by 0 bases, 2 bases remained unmatched. Per the germline V gene, CDR1 is MNHEY and CDR2 is SVGEGT. CDR3 residues: CASSYATGGSYEQYF. The CDR3 nucleotides are TGTGCCAGCAGTTACGCGACAGGGGGCTCCTACGAGCAGTACTTC.

The rearrangement links TRBV5-1 to TRBJ2-5; maybe TRBD1 (6 bases). Trimming took 6 bases from V and 1 from J, leaving 10 bases between them. CDR3 size: 13 residues. Germline V lookup: CDR1 SGHRS, CDR2 YFSETQ. CDR3 DNA: TGCGCCAGCACCCCAGGGGCCCAAGAGACCCAGTACTTC. Amino acid sequence: CASTPGAQETQYF.

The rearrangement joins TRBV4-1 to TRBJ2-5; TRBD2 matches 9 bases. The J call is doubtful: the DNA matches TRBJ2-7 better. This CDR3 has 18 residues. Germline CDR1 reads MGHRA; CDR2 reads YSYEKL. CDR3 DNA: TGCGCCAGCAGCCAAGATAGGACTAGCGCGGGCCTTTCCTACGAGCAGTACTTC. Translated: CASSQDRTSAGLSYEQYF.

This clonotype was counted between two and nine times. The chain combines TRBV29-1 with TRBJ1-4; perhaps TRBD1 as D (5 bases). The V end was cut by 0 bases, the J end by 7 bases, with 21 bases between. The CDR3 sequence is 17 residues long. Germline V CDR1 and CDR2: SQVTM, ANQGSEA. CDR3 in amino acids: CSVEEDAGGQVGEKLFF. The CDR3 DNA reads as TGCAGCGTTGAAGAGGATGCGGGCGGACAAGTAGGTGAAAAACTGTTTTTT.

This clonotype was seen a few times. The chain carries TRBV9 and TRBJ2-5; D is unresolved. V lost 3 bases and J 0 bases, leaving 6 bases between the germline ends. The V gene's germline CDR1 is SGDLS and CDR2 YYNGEE. The CDR3 sequence is 13 residues long. The CDR3 here is CASSDQYQETQYF. In DNA form, the CDR3 reads TGTGCCAGCAGCGATCAGTACCAAGAGACCCAGTACTTC. The variable domain in full, with the rest retrieved from reference TRBV9 and TRBJ2-5, is DSGVTQTPKHLITATGQRVTLRCSPRSGDLSVYWYQQSLDQGLQFLIQYYNGEERAKGNILERFSAQQFPDLHSELNLSSLELGDSALYFCASSDQYQETQYFGPGTRLLVL.

The V call is TRBV11-3, the J call TRBJ2-7; D not certain. CDR1 and CDR2 (germline): SGHNT, YENEEA. The CDR3 is made up of 12 amino acids. Trimming cost V 3 bases and J 6 bases, with 9 bases left between them. This chain's CDR3 is CASSLDQSEQYF. DNA of the CDR3: TGTGCCAGCAGCTTGGATCAAAGCGAGCAGTACTTC.

A few counts support this clonotype. Germline and junction disagree at one end, which may indicate a read error. CDR3 nucleotide sequence: TGTGCCGGCAGCTTAGCGCGTAGAGGGTGGAGCTCCTACAATGAGCAGTTCTTC. Protein product: CAGSLARRGWSSYNEQFF. The chain employs TRBV7-2 and TRBJ2-1; D may be TRBD2 (5 bases). The CDR3 contains 18 residues. From germline, CDR1 is SGHTA and CDR2 FQGNSA.

This clonotype was seen a few times. The V call is TRBV5-1, the J call TRBJ1-2, with D possibly being TRBD1 (5 bases). Deletions cut 0 bases from V and 2 bases from J, with 8 bases between. This CDR3 is 14 amino acids long. Germline V gene lookup returns CDR1 SGHRS and CDR2 YFSETQ. The CDR3, as DNA: TGCGCCAGCAGCTTGGCCTGGGGCAACTATGGCTACACCTTC. Translating gives CASSLAWGNYGYTF.

This clonotype was counted only a few times. This chain links TRBV7-2 with TRBJ2-5, with D possibly called TRBD1 or TRBD2 (5 bases each). Trimming removed 1 base from V and 2 bases from J, with 11 bases in between. The V gene's germline CDR1 is SGHTA and CDR2 FQGNSA. This CDR3 spans 15 amino acids. The CDR3 DNA reads TGTGCCAGCAGCTTAGGGCCCAGGGAGCAAGAGACCCAGTACTTC. It specifies CASSLGPREQETQYF.

The chain couples TRBV7-9 to TRBJ2-2; D unresolved. The V gene's germline CDR1 is SEHNR and CDR2 FQNEAQ (reference sequence). This CDR3 has 17 amino acids. V was cut by 3 bases and J by 0 bases, with 14 bases left in between. Here the CDR3 DNA reads TGTGCCAGCAGCTTTTTACAGCCCGCCGCGAACACCGGGGAGCTGTTTTTT. It yields the protein CASSFLQPAANTGELFF.

This clonotype was recorded a few times. V and J are TRBV20-1 and TRBJ2-7; 10 nucleotides align to TRBD1. The CDR3 is made up of 14 amino acids. Unmatched junction bases numbered 5, after V lost 1 base and J lost 5 bases. Germline V gives CDR1 DFQATT, CDR2 SNEGSKA (reference sequence). DNA for the CDR3: TGCAGTGCTAGAGGGGACAGGGGAAAACACGAGCAGTACTTC. Protein: CSARGDRGKHEQYF.

The V gene is TRBV7-9, the J gene TRBJ2-7, with 10 nucleotides matching TRBD1. CDR1 SEHNR and CDR2 FQNEAQ come from the germline V gene (reference sequence). CDR3 length equals 16 residues. J was trimmed by 3 bases and V by 2 bases; bases with no gene match: 7. The CDR3 nucleotides read TGTGCCAGCAGCTTAAGAGGGACAGGGGATAGCTACGAGCAGTACTTC. As protein: CASSLRGTGDSYEQYF.

The CDR3 sequence: CASSLGGEVAQYF. CDR3 bases: TGTGCCAGCAGCTTGGGAGGGGAAGTGGCCCAGTACTTC. The chain carries TRBV7-8 and TRBJ2-5; 7 positions agree with TRBD2. Trimming at V came to 3 bases and at J to 9 bases, leaving 7 bases not matched to a gene. Germline V CDR1 and CDR2: SGHVS, FQNEAQ. The CDR3 sequence is 13 residues long. Using reference TRBV7-8 and TRBJ2-5 for the parts outside the CDR3, the full variable domain is GAGVSQSPRYKVAKRGQDVALRCDPISGHVSLFWYQQALGQGPEFLTYFQNEAQLDKSGLPSDRFFAERPEGSVSTLKIQRTQQEDSAVYLCASSLGGEVAQYFGPGTRLLVL.

This sequence joins TRBV20-1 and TRBJ2-5; 11 nucleotides align to TRBD2. J gave up 3 bases and V 5 bases, and 2 bases lay outside the gene matches. The CDR3 length is 13 residues. Germline V gene lookup returns CDR1 DFQATT and CDR2 SNEGSKA (reference sequence). The CDR3 DNA follows: TGCAGTGCTCTAGCGGGAGGCGAAGAGACCCAGTACTTC. It specifies CSALAGGEETQYF.

The V gene is TRBV4-3, the J gene TRBJ2-1, with 9 bases lining up with TRBD2. The CDR3 sequence is 18 residues long. V dropped 4 bases and J dropped 5; count of bases not matched to a gene: 15. Germline CDR1 reads LGHNA; CDR2 reads YSLEER. CDR3 sequence: CASSPHEAAGGPNNEQFF. CDR3 DNA sequence: TGCGCCAGCAGCCCCCACGAGGCAGCGGGAGGACCGAACAATGAGCAGTTCTTC.

Of note for this clonotype: At one end, the junction sequence differs from germline, possibly due to a read error. The chain uses TRBV12-3 or TRBV12-4 and TRBJ2-3, with a possible D match to TRBD2 (6 bases). The CDR3 is 14 amino acids. The CDR3 sequence: CASSPRRGLDAQYF. DNA for the CDR3: TGTGCCAGCAGCCCAAGGCGGGGTCTAGATGCGCAGTATTTT.